This T cell receptor beta chain was observed in a study of blood T cells in healthy people across ages. Together with a sample-barcoded 5' primer, a J-beta primer mix was included in a second PCR lasting about 7 to 11 cycles. MiXCR, applied by TCRdb to the 5' RACE reads, yields one record per CDR3 protein. Among fewer than 750,000 distinct CDR3 sequences listed, less than 60% were seen once. CDR3 length: 15 amino acids. The V gene end was trimmed by 5 bases and the J gene end by 4 bases; junction bases not matched to a gene: 8. Germline CDR1 and CDR2: LNHDA and SQIVND (reference sequence). Sequencing used blood. The receptor's source is an elderly man in good health. The chain couples TRBV19 to TRBJ2-1; TRBD1 aligns across 7 bases. DNA for the CDR3: TGTGCCAGTAGTCCCCGGGGACAGACTTACAATGAGCAGTTCTTC. Protein: CASSPRGQTYNEQFF.